Described below is a single T cell receptor (beta chain) sequence and its context. This sample is drawn from a study of blood T cell repertoires in COVID-19. Turning to the study itself: The United States, Italy and Spain were the sources of the acute and convalescent COVID-19 samples. Nucleic acid was either cDNA or gDNA, and it came from T cells, B-cell-depleted T cells, or PBMCs.

Authors' data handling: Researchers report that nucleated cell counts were estimated from reference gene primer amplification. The protocol was immunoSEQ multiplex PCR, while the TCRdb copy is restricted to in-frame clones and leaves out a portion. D and trimming come from the DNA, and the V and J calls and clone size come from that table. The table records around 39,000 clones, about 86% of them present only once. CDR1 is LGHNT and CDR2 is FRNRAP in the germline V gene. V lost 0 bases and J lost 4, with 7 bases in between. The CDR3 spans 14 residues. The receptor comes from a man between 35 and 55 years old with active COVID-19. The sequencing input was peripheral blood. The chain uses TRBV12-5 and TRBJ1-5, with no clear D. Written as DNA, the CDR3 is TGTGCTAGTGGTTTGGTACTGAGAAATCAGCCCCAGCATTTT. It encodes CASGLVLRNQPQHF.